A single sample gave rise to the 21 T cell receptor beta chains below, sequenced in a study of CD8+ T cells in alopecia areata. TCR sequencing used cDNA made by reverse transcription of extracted RNA. Sequencing was performed with immunoSEQ multiplex PCR; in TCRdb, only in-frame clones are kept and a portion is missing. The table records approximately 150,000 clones, around 58% of them present only once. The treatment was: oral pan-JAK inhibitor, 5-10 mg twice daily. The specimen was CD4+ T cells sorted from blood, collected between weeks 55 and 65, from a patient treated with tofacitinib. These receptors were taken from a human donor with alopecia areata.

This clone was seen more than once but under ten times. The CDR3 region is CASSTGTGIFHEQYF. The CDR3 coding sequence is TGTGCCAGCAGCACCGGGACAGGGATATTCCACGAGCAGTACTTC. V is TRBV7-9 and J is TRBJ2-7, with 9 bases fitting TRBD1. Germline V gene data show CDR1 as SEHNR and CDR2 as FQNEAQ (reference sequence). V shed 5 bases and J 5 bases; nucleotides not matched to a gene: 10. CDR3 size: 15 residues.

The V call is TRBV19, the J call TRBJ1-1; 7 nucleotides align to TRBD1. This CDR3 has 13 amino acids. Germline V gives CDR1 LNHDA, CDR2 SQIVND (reference sequence). V shed 6 bases and J 6 bases; nucleotides not matched to a gene: 7. CDR3 amino acids: CASSRGTGAEAFF. The CDR3 region has the DNA TGTGCCAGTAGCCGCGGAACAGGGGCTGAAGCTTTCTTT. Full variable domain (outside the CDR3, taken from reference TRBV19 and TRBJ1-1): DGGITQSPKYLFRKEGQNVTLSCEQNLNHDAMYWYRQDPGQGLRLIYYSQIVNDFQKGDIAEGYSVSREKKESFPLTVTSAQKNPTAFYLCASSRGTGAEAFFGQGTRLTVV.

The V call is TRBV6-5, the J call TRBJ1-2, with 9 nucleotides matching TRBD1. This CDR3 region has 13 residues. V was pared by 6 bases and J by 4 bases, with 3 bases of the junction left unmatched. The germline V gene has CDR1 MNHEY and CDR2 SVGAGI. The CDR3 is CASRQGQGYGYTF. CDR3 sequence (DNA): TGTGCCAGCAGACAGGGACAGGGCTATGGCTACACCTTC.

The chain recombines TRBV5-6 with TRBJ1-5, with unresolved D. This CDR3 contains 13 residues. CDR1 SGHDT and CDR2 YYEEEE come from the germline V gene. Trimming pared 0 bases from V and 4 bases from J, leaving 5 bases between. CDR3 sequence reads: CASSLALNQPQHF. As DNA, the CDR3 is TGTGCCAGCAGCTTGGCCTTAAATCAGCCCCAGCATTTT. Supplemented by reference TRBV5-6 and TRBJ1-5, the full variable domain reads DAGVTQSPTHLIKTRGQQVTLRCSPKSGHDTVSWYQQALGQGPQFIFQYYEEEERQRGNFPDRFSGHQFPNYSSELNVNALLLGDSALYLCASSLALNQPQHFGDGTRLSIL.

V and J are TRBV5-1 and TRBJ1-1; tentative D call: TRBD1 (5 bases). Germline CDR1 reads SGHRS; CDR2 reads YFSETQ. V dropped 0 bases and J dropped 4 bases, with 13 bases sitting between them. The CDR3 totals 15 residues. The CDR3 bases are TGCGCCAGCAGCTTGGTGACAGCCCGAGGCACTGAAGCTTTCTTT. Protein: CASSLVTARGTEAFF.

The chain uses TRBV6-5 and TRBJ1-2; 7 nucleotides match TRBD1. Losses at the gene ends were 2 bases for V and 5 bases for J; bases not matched to a gene: 11. Germline V gives CDR1 MNHEY, CDR2 SVGAGI. The CDR3 contains 16 residues. CDR3 bases: TGTGCCAGCAGTTACGGGACAGCAACTACAGTGTATGGCTACACCTTC. It translates to CASSYGTATTVYGYTF.

The gene calls are TRBV11-2 and TRBJ2-3, with D perhaps TRBD2 (6 bases). Trimming left V 5 bases short and J 5 bases short, with 11 bases between. The V gene's germline CDR1 is SGHAT and CDR2 FQNNGV. The CDR3 covers 13 residues. CDR3 residues: CASSRDGGDTQYF. CDR3 nucleotides: TGTGCCAGCAGCAGAGACGGGGGAGATACGCAGTATTTT.

This CDR3 is CAGSRDKANTGELFF. In nucleotides, the CDR3 is TGTGCCGGGTCCCGAGACAAAGCGAACACCGGGGAGCTGTTTTTT. The chain employs TRBV2 and TRBJ2-2; no clear D. This CDR3 is 15 amino acids long. V was trimmed by 11 bases and J by 0 bases, leaving 16 bases between them. Germline-derived CDR1 and CDR2 are SNHLY and FYNNEI.

This chain joins TRBV4-1 and TRBJ2-7; D not certain. Germline V gene data show CDR1 as MGHRA and CDR2 as YSYEKL. The V end was cut by 4 bases, the J end by 0 bases, with 16 bases between. The CDR3 has 16 residues. In DNA form, the CDR3 reads TGCGCCAGCAGCCGGAGCCGGGTCACATACTCCTACGAGCAGTACTTC. Translated: CASSRSRVTYSYEQYF.

The V call is TRBV30, the J call TRBJ1-6; D gene unclear. Germline-derived CDR1 and CDR2 are GTSNPN and SVGIG (reference sequence). Trimming removed 4 bases from V and 0 bases from J, with 10 bases in between. This CDR3 spans 15 amino acids. The CDR3 protein is CAWTRKNSYNSPLHF. CDR3 nucleotides: TGTGCCTGGACTCGGAAAAACTCCTATAATTCACCCCTCCACTTT.

The V and J genes are TRBV6-5 and TRBJ2-7, with 7 bases fitting TRBD2. This CDR3 region has 13 residues. Germline CDR1 reads MNHEY; CDR2 reads SVGAGI. V was clipped by 7 bases and J by 2 bases; unmatched bases: 5. The CDR3 spells CASNGGVPYEQYF. In DNA form, the CDR3 reads TGTGCCAGCAATGGGGGGGTCCCCTACGAGCAGTACTTC.

The rearrangement links TRBV27 to TRBJ1-1; no clear D gene. Germline CDR1 reads MNHEY; CDR2 reads SMNVEV (reference sequence). Deletions cut 2 bases from V and 1 base from J, with 5 bases between. CDR3 length: 13 residues. The CDR3: CASSLGRNTEAFF. Written as DNA, the CDR3 is TGTGCCAGCAGTTTAGGTAGGAACACTGAAGCTTTCTTT.

The gene calls are TRBV10-3 and TRBJ2-5; perhaps TRBD1 as D (6 bases). Trimming pared 0 bases from V and 1 base from J, leaving 12 bases between. This CDR3 is 16 amino acids long. CDR1 and CDR2 from the germline V gene are ENHRY and SYGVKD. CDR3 sequence (DNA): TGTGCCATCAGTGAGTCATACAGGGAACTCCAAGAGACCCAGTACTTC. It codes for CAISESYRELQETQYF.

The chain joins TRBV23-1 to TRBJ1-2; D is possibly TRBD1 (6 bases). TRBV23-1 is an ORF; its function is uncertain. This CDR3 comprises 15 residues. The V end lost 4 bases, the J end lost 3 bases, and 15 bases lay between the germline ends. The CDR3 DNA follows: TGCGCCAGCAGTCTGGAGCGGGGGCGTTACTATGGCTACACCTTC. This codes for CASSLERGRYYGYTF.

The genes are TRBV5-1 and TRBJ2-5; 7 bases are shared with TRBD1. The trim removed 4 bases at V and 5 bases at J, leaving 8 bases unmatched. Germline CDR1 SGHRS, CDR2 YFSETQ. CDR3 size: 14 residues. The CDR3 loop reads CASSAGTVTETQYF. The CDR3 region has the DNA TGCGCCAGCAGCGCCGGGACAGTCACTGAGACCCAGTACTTC. The full variable domain, completed using reference TRBV5-1 and TRBJ2-5, is KAGVTQTPRYLIKTRGQQVTLSCSPISGHRSVSWYQQTPGQGLQFLFEYFSETQRNKGNFPGRFSGRQFSNSRSEMNVSTLELGDSALYLCASSAGTVTETQYFGPGTRLLVL.

The chain has TRBV6-5 and TRBJ1-2; D unclear. Germline-derived CDR1 and CDR2 are MNHEY and SVGAGI. V lost 5 bases and J lost 8, with 15 bases in between. This CDR3 contains 13 residues. CDR3 DNA sequence: TGTGCCAGCAGTCCCCACCCTACCAGAGGCTACACCTTC. It encodes CASSPHPTRGYTF.

The V call is TRBV11-3, the J call TRBJ2-2; D may be TRBD2 (6 bases). The V gene's germline CDR1 is SGHNT and CDR2 YENEEA. CDR3 length: 16 residues. The V end lost 4 bases, the J end lost 2 bases, and 14 bases lay between the germline ends. The CDR3 DNA follows: TGTGCCAGCAGCTCCCCGGAGGGCATCAACACCGGGGAGCTGTTTTTT. Translating it yields CASSSPEGINTGELFF.

The rearrangement links TRBV15 to TRBJ1-1, with D perhaps matching TRBD1 (6 bases). V was clipped by 0 bases and J by 4 bases, with 9 bases between them. Germline CDR1 and CDR2: LNHNV and YYDKDF (reference sequence). The CDR3 has 14 residues. CDR3: CATSREGRGTEAFF. In DNA form, the CDR3 reads TGTGCCACCAGCAGAGAGGGCAGGGGCACTGAAGCTTTCTTT.

The table lists this clone with a count of one. The V and J genes are TRBV9 and TRBJ2-3; D gene ambiguous. Deletions cut 0 bases from V and 1 base from J, with 9 bases between. Germline lookup yields CDR1 SGDLS and CDR2 YYNGEE. CDR3 length equals 15 residues. The CDR3 spells CASSVVTGGTDTQYF. In DNA, the CDR3 is TGTGCCAGCAGCGTAGTGACCGGAGGCACAGATACGCAGTATTTT. Together with reference TRBV9 and TRBJ2-3, the CDR3 gives the full variable domain: DSGVTQTPKHLITATGQRVTLRCSPRSGDLSVYWYQQSLDQGLQFLIQYYNGEERAKGNILERFSAQQFPDLHSELNLSSLELGDSALYFCASSVVTGGTDTQYFGPGTRLTVL.

The CDR3 sequence is CASSLDTYTGELFF. The CDR3 DNA is TGCGCCAGCAGCTTGGACACGTACACCGGGGAGCTGTTTTTT. The J gene is TRBJ2-2, the V gene TRBV5-1, with no clear D. CDR3 length: 14 residues. Trimming took off 0 bases at V and 3 bases at J, with 6 bases between the two ends. Germline V gene sequence: CDR1 SGHRS, CDR2 YFSETQ. The full variable domain, with the rest looked up from reference TRBV5-1 and TRBJ2-2, is KAGVTQTPRYLIKTRGQQVTLSCSPISGHRSVSWYQQTPGQGLQFLFEYFSETQRNKGNFPGRFSGRQFSNSRSEMNVSTLELGDSALYLCASSLDTYTGELFFGEGSRLTVL.

This chain uses TRBV7-9 with TRBJ1-2; 12 nucleotides agree with TRBD1. Germline assignment: CDR1 SEHNR and CDR2 FQNEAQ (reference sequence). The CDR3 sequence is 14 residues long. V trimming: 5 bases; J trimming: 6 bases; junction bases outside the gene matches: 4. CDR3 coding DNA: TGTGCCAGCAGCAGGGGACAGGGGGCTGATGGCTACACCTTC. Translation gives CASSRGQGADGYTF.